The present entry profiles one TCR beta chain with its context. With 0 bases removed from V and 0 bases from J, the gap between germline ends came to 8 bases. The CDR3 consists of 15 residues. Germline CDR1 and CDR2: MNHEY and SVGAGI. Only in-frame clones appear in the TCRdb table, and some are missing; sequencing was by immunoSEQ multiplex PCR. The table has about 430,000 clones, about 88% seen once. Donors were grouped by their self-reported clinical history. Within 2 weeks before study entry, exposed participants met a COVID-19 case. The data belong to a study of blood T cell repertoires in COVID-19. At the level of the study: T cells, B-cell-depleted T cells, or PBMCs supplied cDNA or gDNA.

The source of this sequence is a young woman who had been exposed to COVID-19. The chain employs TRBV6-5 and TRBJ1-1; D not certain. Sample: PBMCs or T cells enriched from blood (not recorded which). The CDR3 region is CASSYSAKLNTEAFF. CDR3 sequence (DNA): TGTGCCAGCAGTTACTCTGCGAAGTTGAACACTGAAGCTTTCTTT.